These 29 T cell receptor beta chains originate from one sample sequenced in a study of blood T cell repertoires in COVID-19. Data came from immunoSEQ multiplex PCR; TCRdb stores just in-frame clones and leaves some out. The sample shows fewer than 500,000 clones, around 87% of them seen only once. Sequenced input: PBMCs or T cells enriched from blood (not recorded which). Source of these receptors: a man aged 30-40 years who had recovered from COVID-19.

The chain recombines TRBV27 with TRBJ1-5; weak D call: TRBD1 (5 bases). V was clipped by 3 bases and J by 4 bases, with 13 bases between them. Germline-derived CDR1 and CDR2 are MNHEY and SMNVEV (reference sequence). CDR3 length: 15 residues. CDR3 protein: CASSLGRGPNQPQHF. The DNA of the CDR3 is TGTGCCAGCAGTTTGGGGCGGGGACCAAATCAGCCCCAGCATTTT.

The J gene is TRBJ1-4, the V gene TRBV7-2; the match to TRBD1 covers 8 bases. The V and J ends lost 10 bases and 7 bases, in that order; junction bases with no gene match: 8. CDR1 and CDR2 from the germline V gene are SGHTA and FQGNSA. This CDR3 has 13 residues. DNA of the CDR3: TGTGCCACTACCGGACAGGGAGGTGAAAAACTGTTTTTT. It translates to CATTGQGGEKLFF. Combining the CDR3 with reference TRBV7-2 and TRBJ1-4 gives the whole variable domain GAGVSQSPSNKVTEKGKDVELRCDPISGHTALYWYRQSLGQGLEFLIYFQGNSAPDKSGLPSDRFSAERTGGSVSTLTIQRTQQEDSAVYLCATTGQGGEKLFFGSGTQLSVL.

This chain uses TRBV19 with TRBJ1-4; D is perhaps TRBD1 (5 bases). The V and J ends lost 1 base and 8 bases respectively, with 11 bases between them. The CDR3 has 14 residues. Germline lookup yields CDR1 LNHDA and CDR2 SQIVND (reference sequence). CDR3 in DNA: TGTGCCAGTAGTATAGGACAGTTGGCGGAAAAACTGTTTTTT. This sequence encodes CASSIGQLAEKLFF.

The chain is built from TRBV20-1 and TRBJ2-5; 8 positions match TRBD2. Germline V gives CDR1 DFQATT, CDR2 SNEGSKA (reference sequence). CDR3 length: 14 residues. The trim removed 3 bases at V and 5 bases at J, leaving 8 bases unmatched. Written as DNA, the CDR3 is TGCAGTGCTAGTTTCCAAGCGGGGGACGAGACCCAGTACTTC. Amino acids: CSASFQAGDETQYF.

The chain combines TRBV3-1 (or the pseudogene TRBV3-2) with TRBJ2-2, with TRBD1 matching over 10 bases. CDR3 length: 16 amino acids. The ends lost 4 bases at V and 6 bases at J; junction bases unmatched: 8. Germline V CDR1 and CDR2: LGHDT, YNNKEL (reference sequence). The CDR3 nucleotides are TGTGCCAGCAGCCGATCGGGACAGGGGAAGGCCGGGGAGCTGTTTTTT. Translating gives CASSRSGQGKAGELFF.

The gene calls are TRBV5-1 and TRBJ1-1; TRBD1 matches 9 bases. The germline CDR1 and CDR2 sequences are SGHRS and YFSETQ. The CDR3 is made up of 15 amino acids. Trimming removed 4 bases from V and 4 bases from J; junction bases left unmatched: 8. Written as DNA, the CDR3 is TGCGCCAGCAGCATAGAACAGGGGGCCGGCACTGAAGCTTTCTTT. Amino acids: CASSIEQGAGTEAFF.

V and J are TRBV3-1 (or the pseudogene TRBV3-2) and TRBJ1-1, with D maybe TRBD1 (6 bases). Trimming removed 6 bases at V and 4 bases at J, with 12 bases between. The CDR3 contains 13 residues. Germline loops: CDR1 LGHDT, CDR2 YNNKEL (reference sequence). DNA of the CDR3: TGTGCCAGCAGGGCACAGGGCTCCACTGAAGCTTTCTTT. Its translation is CASRAQGSTEAFF.

This sequence joins TRBV7-2 and TRBJ1-2; no clear D gene. The V end lost 5 bases, the J end lost 1 base, and 14 bases lay between the germline ends. CDR1 is SGHTA, CDR2 FQGNSA, per germline. CDR3 length equals 15 residues. CDR3 sequence (DNA): TGTGCCAGCAGCCAACCGGGAGGCTTTAACTATGGCTACACCTTC. It translates to CASSQPGGFNYGYTF.

This chain links TRBV27 with TRBJ1-2; 9 nucleotides match TRBD1. The trim removed 5 bases at V and 5 bases at J, leaving 3 bases unmatched. Germline V gene sequence: CDR1 MNHEY, CDR2 SMNVEV (reference sequence). The length of the CDR3 is 13 residues. The CDR3 DNA follows: TGTGCCAGCAGTCCGGACAGGGGATATGGCTACACCTTC. The encoded protein is CASSPDRGYGYTF.

The chain links TRBV7-2 to TRBJ1-1; no clear D gene. The CDR3 contains 15 residues. V was trimmed by 2 bases and J by 4 bases, leaving 14 bases between them. Germline assignment: CDR1 SGHTA and CDR2 FQGNSA. In DNA, the CDR3 is TGTGCCAGCAGCTTACTCGGGGATCCGGGCACTGAAGCTTTCTTT. This sequence encodes CASSLLGDPGTEAFF. Using reference TRBV7-2 and TRBJ1-1 for the parts outside the CDR3, the full variable domain is GAGVSQSPSNKVTEKGKDVELRCDPISGHTALYWYRQSLGQGLEFLIYFQGNSAPDKSGLPSDRFSAERTGGSVSTLTIQRTQQEDSAVYLCASSLLGDPGTEAFFGQGTRLTVV.

The chain employs TRBV11-2 and TRBJ2-7, with 9 bases matching TRBD2. The CDR3 contains 15 residues. Trimming cost V 6 bases and J 0 bases; bases outside gene matches: 6. Germline CDR1 is SGHAT and CDR2 is FQNNGV. The chain's CDR3 is CASRPTSGPSYEQYF. DNA of the CDR3: TGTGCCAGCAGACCGACTAGCGGCCCCTCCTACGAGCAGTACTTC. The variable domain in full, completed from reference TRBV11-2 and TRBJ2-7, reads EAGVAQSPRYKIIEKRQSVAFWCNPISGHATLYWYQQILGQGPKLLIQFQNNGVVDDSQLPKDRFSAERLKGVDSTLKIQPAKLEDSAVYLCASRPTSGPSYEQYFGPGTRLTVT.

V usage is TRBV6-2 or TRBV6-3 and J usage is TRBJ2-7, with D maybe TRBD1 (5 bases). V lost 0 bases to trimming and J lost 2 bases, with 17 bases between them. CDR1 and CDR2 (germline): MNHEY, SVGEGT. The CDR3 is 17 amino acids. This CDR3 is CASSYSIGTGRPYEQYF. The CDR3 DNA sequence: TGTGCCAGCAGTTACTCGATTGGTACAGGAAGACCCTACGAGCAGTACTTC.

The chain couples TRBV4-1 to TRBJ2-7, with D unresolved. The V gene lost 4 bases and the J gene lost 0 bases, with 13 bases spanning the gap. Germline V gene data show CDR1 as MGHRA and CDR2 as YSYEKL. The CDR3 is 15 amino acids. CDR3 sequence: CASSRGAISSYEQYF. The CDR3 region has the DNA TGCGCCAGCAGCCGAGGAGCGATAAGCTCCTACGAGCAGTACTTC.

This chain joins TRBV5-6 and TRBJ2-1; D remains unclear. The CDR3 loop spans 16 amino acids. Germline assignment: CDR1 SGHDT and CDR2 YYEEEE. Trimming cost V 2 bases and J 3 bases, with 15 bases left between them. For the CDR3, the DNA is TGTGCCAGCAGCTTATCATACCTGATGAGCTACAATGAGCAGTTCTTC. Its protein product is CASSLSYLMSYNEQFF.

This clone was detected a few times. The V gene is TRBV3-1 (or the pseudogene TRBV3-2), the J gene TRBJ1-5, with D possibly matching TRBD1 (5 bases). The CDR3 totals 14 residues. Per germline, CDR1 LGHDT and CDR2 YNNKEL (reference sequence). V dropped 4 bases and J dropped 1 base, with 8 bases sitting between them. CDR3 protein: CASSLRQSNQPQHF. The CDR3, as DNA: TGTGCCAGCAGCCTCCGACAGAGCAATCAGCCCCAGCATTTT.

The V gene is TRBV12-3 or TRBV12-4, the J gene TRBJ1-2; weak D call: TRBD1 (5 bases). CDR3 length equals 12 residues. Trimming pared 3 bases from V and 12 bases from J, leaving 14 bases between. The CDR3 here is CASSFNQGSNTF. In DNA, the CDR3 is TGTGCCAGCAGTTTTAATCAGGGCTCTAACACCTTC.

The chain links TRBV25-1 to TRBJ2-5, with a tentative D call TRBD1 (6 bases). Germline V gene lookup returns CDR1 MGHDK and CDR2 SYGVNS. This CDR3 has 17 residues. Deletions cut 0 bases from V and 1 base from J, with 15 bases between. The CDR3 DNA reads as TGTGCCAGCAGTGAATATAAAGCAGGGGTACTCCAAGAGACCCAGTACTTC. Protein: CASSEYKAGVLQETQYF.

V gene TRBV24-1 combines with J gene TRBJ2-3; 8 bases are a match to TRBD2. Germline trimming cut 4 bases from V and 2 bases from J; bases unmatched to any gene: 7. The germline V gene has CDR1 KGHDR and CDR2 SFDVKD. The length of the CDR3 is 16 residues. The CDR3 region has the DNA TGTGCCACCAGTGACCCGGGACTAGGCAACACAGATACGCAGTATTTT. As protein: CATSDPGLGNTDTQYF.

This chain uses TRBV12-5 with TRBJ2-3, with TRBD2 as a possible D gene (6 bases). CDR1 is LGHNT and CDR2 is FRNRAP in the germline V gene. The V end was cut by 1 base, the J end by 4 bases, with 15 bases between. CDR3 size: 16 residues. The CDR3, as DNA: TGTGCTAGTGGTTTGGGACTTGGGACTGCCGCAGATACGCAGTATTTT. This encodes CASGLGLGTAADTQYF.

This clone has only a few counts. The chain carries TRBV10-3 and TRBJ1-1; D unresolved. The CDR3 has 14 amino acids. The V end lost 3 bases, the J end lost 1 base, and 9 bases lay between the germline ends. In germline, CDR1 is ENHRY, CDR2 SYGVKD. The CDR3: CAISDSPGNTEAFF. The CDR3 DNA reads TGTGCCATCAGTGATTCTCCCGGGAACACTGAAGCTTTCTTT.

The rearrangement links TRBV12-5 to TRBJ2-7, with D perhaps matching TRBD1 (5 bases). The germline V gene encodes CDR1 LGHNT and CDR2 FRNRAP. This CDR3 spans 16 amino acids. V lost 2 bases to trimming and J lost 3 bases, with 17 bases between them. The CDR3 coding sequence is TGTGCTAGTGGTTTGCGATCCGGGCAGGGAAACTACGAGCAGTACTTC. Translated: CASGLRSGQGNYEQYF.

The V and J genes are TRBV7-2 and TRBJ1-2; D perhaps matches TRBD1 (5 bases). This CDR3 contains 14 residues. CDR1 SGHTA and CDR2 FQGNSA come from the germline V gene. V was cut by 1 base and J by 4 bases, with 10 bases left in between. The CDR3 region has the DNA TGTGCCAGCAGCTTAGGGGGGGACGGCTATGGCTACACCTTC. This codes for CASSLGGDGYGYTF. The full variable domain, completed using reference TRBV7-2 and TRBJ1-2, is GAGVSQSPSNKVTEKGKDVELRCDPISGHTALYWYRQSLGQGLEFLIYFQGNSAPDKSGLPSDRFSAERTGGSVSTLTIQRTQQEDSAVYLCASSLGGDGYGYTFGSGTRLTVV.

The chain uses TRBV27 and TRBJ2-7; maybe TRBD1 (5 bases). CDR3 length: 13 residues. Deletions cut 6 bases from V and 3 bases from J, with 12 bases between. From germline, CDR1 is MNHEY and CDR2 SMNVEV (reference sequence). The CDR3 protein is CASSYDGHYEQYF. CDR3 bases: TGTGCCAGCAGCTACGACGGACACTACGAGCAGTACTTC.

This sequence joins TRBV4-1 and TRBJ1-4; D is undetermined. V was clipped by 8 bases and J by 16 bases, with 17 bases between them. CDR3 length: 11 residues. The germline V gene has CDR1 MGHRA and CDR2 YSYEKL. CDR3 region: CASGVAGIWFF. CDR3 sequence (DNA): TGCGCCAGCGGGGTGGCGGGGATTTGGTTTTTT.

This chain uses TRBV29-1 with TRBJ2-5; D call uncertain. This CDR3 is built from 13 residues. Germline assignment: CDR1 SQVTM and CDR2 ANQGSEA. V lost 4 bases and J lost 1, with 10 bases in between. The DNA for the CDR3 is TGCAGCGTTGCTCTGAGAGGCCAAGAGACCCAGTACTTC. Its protein product is CSVALRGQETQYF.

J is TRBJ2-7 and V is TRBV3-1 (or the pseudogene TRBV3-2), with TRBD1 identical over 7 bases. The V gene end was trimmed by 6 bases and the J gene end by 3 bases; junction bases not matched to a gene: 5. From germline, CDR1 is LGHDT and CDR2 YNNKEL (reference sequence). The CDR3 length is 13 residues. The CDR3 nucleotides are TGTGCCAGCAGAACGACAGGGAACTACGAGCAGTACTTC. Its translation: CASRTTGNYEQYF.

The V gene is TRBV7-9, the J gene TRBJ1-1; no definite D call. Germline CDR1 reads SEHNR; CDR2 reads FQNEAQ (reference sequence). The V gene lost 6 bases and the J gene lost 4 bases, with 6 bases spanning the gap. This CDR3 spans 11 amino acids. The CDR3 sequence is CASRSTTEAFF. The CDR3 DNA reads as TGTGCCAGCAGGAGTACCACTGAAGCTTTCTTT. Filled out from reference TRBV7-9 and TRBJ1-1, the complete variable domain reads DTGVSQNPRHKITKRGQNVTFRCDPISEHNRLYWYRQTLGQGPEFLTYFQNEAQLEKSRLLSDRFSAERPKGSFSTLEIQRTEQGDSAMYLCASRSTTEAFFGQGTRLTVV.

The chain carries TRBV27 and TRBJ1-2, with D unresolved. The CDR3 length is 13 residues. Germline V CDR1 and CDR2: MNHEY, SMNVEV (reference sequence). The germline V and J ends were trimmed by 2 bases and 7 bases, with 11 bases remaining between them. In DNA form, the CDR3 reads TGTGCCAGCAGTTTAATCGGGGTAGCTGGCTACACCTTC. Residues: CASSLIGVAGYTF.

The chain is built from TRBV19 and TRBJ2-7; possible D gene TRBD2, 6 bases. Germline-derived CDR1 and CDR2 are LNHDA and SQIVND (reference sequence). The CDR3 length is 15 residues. With 6 bases removed from V and 3 bases from J, the gap between germline ends came to 18 bases. The chain's CDR3 is CASSPSGTSLYEQYF. CDR3 sequence (DNA): TGTGCCAGTAGCCCTTCGGGAACTAGCCTCTACGAGCAGTACTTC.